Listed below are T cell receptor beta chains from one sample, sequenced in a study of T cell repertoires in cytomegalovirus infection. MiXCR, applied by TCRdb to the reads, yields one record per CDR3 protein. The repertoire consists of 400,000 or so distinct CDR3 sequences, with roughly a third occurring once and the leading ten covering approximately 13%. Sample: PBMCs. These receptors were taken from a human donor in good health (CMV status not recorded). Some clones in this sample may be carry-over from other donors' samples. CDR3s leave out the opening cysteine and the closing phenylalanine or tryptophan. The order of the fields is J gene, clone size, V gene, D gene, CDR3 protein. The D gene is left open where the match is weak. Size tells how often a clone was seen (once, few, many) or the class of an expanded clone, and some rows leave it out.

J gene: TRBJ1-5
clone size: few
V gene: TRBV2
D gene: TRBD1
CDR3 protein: ASSGTGGRNQPQH

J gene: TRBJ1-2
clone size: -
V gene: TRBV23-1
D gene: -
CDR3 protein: ASSQTGRPRGGYT

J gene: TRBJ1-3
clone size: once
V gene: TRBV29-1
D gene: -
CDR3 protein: SVDVRGNGDTIY

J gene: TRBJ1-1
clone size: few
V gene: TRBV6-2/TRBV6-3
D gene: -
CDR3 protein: ASSADSSSTEAF

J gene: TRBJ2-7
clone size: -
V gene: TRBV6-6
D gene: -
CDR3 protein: ASQSSSYEQY

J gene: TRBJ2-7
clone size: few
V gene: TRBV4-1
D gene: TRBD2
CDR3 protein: ASSQPGVAGTSGEQY

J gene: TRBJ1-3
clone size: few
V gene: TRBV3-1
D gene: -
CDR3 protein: ASSPRTFSGNTIY

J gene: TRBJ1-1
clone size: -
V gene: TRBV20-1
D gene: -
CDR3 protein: SVRAGNTEDF

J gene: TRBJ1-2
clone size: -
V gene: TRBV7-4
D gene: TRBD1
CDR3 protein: ASSLSRTGYGYT

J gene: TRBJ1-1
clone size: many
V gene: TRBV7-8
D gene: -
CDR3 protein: ASSQWTAARNTEAF

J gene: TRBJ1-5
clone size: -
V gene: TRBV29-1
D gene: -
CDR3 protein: SVQGGGQPQH

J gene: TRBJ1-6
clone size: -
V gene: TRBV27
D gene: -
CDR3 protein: ASSIRVPSPLH

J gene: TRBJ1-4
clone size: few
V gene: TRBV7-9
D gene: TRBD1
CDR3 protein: ASSSAGTGPPNEKLF

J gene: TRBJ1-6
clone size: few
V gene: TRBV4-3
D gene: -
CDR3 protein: ASSQEDPGSKNSPLH

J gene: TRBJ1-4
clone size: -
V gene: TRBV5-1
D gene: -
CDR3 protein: ASSPGLANEKLF

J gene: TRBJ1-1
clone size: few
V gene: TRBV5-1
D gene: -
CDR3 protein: ASSYGGEGEAF

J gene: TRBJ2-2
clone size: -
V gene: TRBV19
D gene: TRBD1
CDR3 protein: ASSGPEGQANTGELF